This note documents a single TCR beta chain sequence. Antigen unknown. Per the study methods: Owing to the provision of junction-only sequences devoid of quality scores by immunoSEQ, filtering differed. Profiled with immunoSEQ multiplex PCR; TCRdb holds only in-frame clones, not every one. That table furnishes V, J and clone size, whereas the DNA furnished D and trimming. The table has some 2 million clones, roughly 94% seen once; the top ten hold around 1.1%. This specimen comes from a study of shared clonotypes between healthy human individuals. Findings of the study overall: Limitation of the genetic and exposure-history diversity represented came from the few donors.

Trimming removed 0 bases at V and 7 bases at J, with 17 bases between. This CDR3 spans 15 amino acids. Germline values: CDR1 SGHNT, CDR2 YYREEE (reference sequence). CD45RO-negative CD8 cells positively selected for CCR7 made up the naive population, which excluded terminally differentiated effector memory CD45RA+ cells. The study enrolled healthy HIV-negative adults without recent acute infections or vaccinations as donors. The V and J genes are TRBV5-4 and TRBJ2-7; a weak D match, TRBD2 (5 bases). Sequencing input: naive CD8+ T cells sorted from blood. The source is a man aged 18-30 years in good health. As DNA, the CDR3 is TGTGCCAGCAGCTTGGGGTTCGACGGGGTAACGGAGCAGTACTTC. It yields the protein CASSLGFDGVTEQYF.